The 17 T cell receptor beta chains given below trace back to one sample, sequenced in a study of T cell responses to AZD1222 COVID-19 vaccine. Sequenced by immunoSEQ multiplex PCR; TCRdb stores in-frame clones only, minus some. This table has 95,000 to 150,000 clones, approximately 94% appearing once. This material consisted of peripheral blood, taken 28 days after the second AZD1222 dose. Source of these receptors: an adult who received the AZD1222 COVID-19 vaccine.

The chain recombines TRBV4-1 with TRBJ1-1; possible D gene TRBD1, 5 bases. CDR3 length: 15 amino acids. Germline CDR1 is MGHRA and CDR2 is YSYEKL. Trimming took 1 base from V and 0 from J, leaving 9 bases between them. CDR3: CASSQGPGMNTEAFF. For the CDR3, the DNA is TGCGCCAGCAGCCAAGGGCCAGGGATGAACACTGAAGCTTTCTTT.

V gene TRBV1 combines with J gene TRBJ2-2; the table's D gene call, TRBD2, was not cross checked with the DNA. TRBV1 is a recognized pseudogene. The CDR3 is 16 residues long. The CDR3 is CTSSQGKRGNTGELFF. The CDR3 DNA follows: TGCACCAGCAGCCAAGGTAAGCGCGGAAACACCGGGGAGCTGTTTTTT.

V and J are TRBV5-6 and TRBJ1-4; D is unresolved. Germline CDR1 SGHDT, CDR2 YYEEEE. This CDR3 is built from 16 residues. V gave up 0 bases and J gave up 0 bases, with 9 bases separating them. CDR3 protein: CASSLAPGSTNEKLFF. CDR3 bases: TGTGCCAGCAGCTTGGCTCCGGGATCAACTAATGAAAAACTGTTTTTT.

The chain couples TRBV7-9 to TRBJ1-5, with 7 bases that match TRBD1. After removal of 4 bases from V and 4 bases from J, the junction contained 1 base not matched to a gene. The V gene's germline CDR1 is SEHNR and CDR2 FQNEAQ (reference sequence). The CDR3 loop spans 13 amino acids. The CDR3 nucleotides are TGTGCCAGCAGCTGGGGACAGAATCAGCCCCAGCATTTT. This encodes CASSWGQNQPQHF.

The rearrangement uses TRBV18 and TRBJ1-4; 8 nucleotides line up with TRBD1. The CDR3 loop spans 15 amino acids. Germline values: CDR1 KGHSH, CDR2 LQKENI. The V segment lost 3 bases and the J segment 8 bases; nucleotides outside the gene matches: 8. The CDR3 loop reads CASSPRTGLGEKLFF. CDR3 DNA sequence: TGTGCCAGCTCACCGAGGACAGGGTTAGGAGAAAAACTGTTTTTT.

The rearrangement joins TRBV7-8 to TRBJ1-1, with a possible D match to TRBD1 (6 bases). Trimming took 6 bases from V and 5 from J, leaving 16 bases between them. The CDR3 length is 14 residues. In germline, CDR1 is SGHVS, CDR2 FQNEAQ. The CDR3: CASSRGTIGTEAFF. In nucleotides, the CDR3 is TGTGCCAGCAGTCGAGGGACAATAGGGACTGAAGCTTTCTTT.

V gene TRBV10-1 combines with J gene TRBJ2-5; TRBD1 agrees at 11 bases. The CDR3 totals 14 residues. Germline values: CDR1 WNHNN, CDR2 SYGVQD (reference sequence). Losses at the gene ends were 8 bases for V and 5 bases for J; bases not matched to a gene: 7. The CDR3 bases are TGCGCCAGCCCGGACAGGGGGCTATGGGAGACCCAGTACTTC. It encodes CASPDRGLWETQYF.

This rearrangement joins TRBV6-4 to TRBJ2-2; D remains unclear. V lost 1 base and J lost 5, with 5 bases in between. Germline CDR1 reads MRHNA; CDR2 reads SNTAGT. The CDR3 is 13 amino acids. The CDR3: CASSDYKTGELFF. DNA for the CDR3: TGTGCCAGCAGTGACTATAAAACCGGGGAGCTGTTTTTT.

V and J are TRBV18 and TRBJ1-1; D unclear. The CDR3 has 13 amino acids. Germline assignment: CDR1 KGHSH and CDR2 LQKENI. Trimming pared 3 bases from V and 0 bases from J, leaving 5 bases between. The CDR3 nucleotides are TGTGCCAGCTCACCTTTGGTGAACACTGAAGCTTTCTTT. Translating gives CASSPLVNTEAFF.

CDR3 loop: CASSYQEGFSGYTF. Here the CDR3 DNA reads TGTGCCAGCAGTTATCAAGAGGGGTTCTCTGGCTACACCTTC. The chain has TRBV6-5 and TRBJ1-2; TRBD1 is a possible D gene (5 bases). Germline V lookup: CDR1 MNHEY, CDR2 SVGAGI. This CDR3 is 14 amino acids long. Trimming removed 3 bases at V and 7 bases at J, with 15 bases between.

The chain has TRBV5-1 and TRBJ1-1, with 7 bases lining up with TRBD1. The CDR3 extends over 14 amino acids. The J segment lost 1 base and the V segment lost 5 bases, leaving 5 bases of the junction unmatched. The V gene's germline CDR1 is SGHRS and CDR2 YFSETQ. The CDR3 sequence: CASSWRGQNTEAFF. The CDR3 bases are TGCGCCAGCAGTTGGAGGGGGCAGAACACTGAAGCTTTCTTT.

In this sample, this clone turned up once. The rearrangement uses TRBV7-9 and TRBJ1-6; D is uncertain. Germline V gives CDR1 SEHNR, CDR2 FQNEAQ (reference sequence). V was pared by 4 bases and J by 7 bases, with 11 bases between. This CDR3 has 14 amino acids. CDR3 protein: CASSSPEVNSPLHF. The CDR3 DNA is TGTGCCAGCAGCTCCCCTGAGGTCAATTCACCCCTCCACTTT.

The chain combines TRBV27 with TRBJ2-7; no clear D gene. Trimming stripped 7 bases from V and 3 bases from J, with 16 bases between. Germline-derived CDR1 and CDR2 are MNHEY and SMNVEV (reference sequence). The length of the CDR3 is 14 residues. The CDR3, as DNA: TGTGCCAGCATTTCCCTACTAACTGACTACGAGCAGTACTTC. Translation: CASISLLTDYEQYF.

This clone was found a few times. The DNA is left out, because the CDR3 cannot be placed on it with certainty; the CDR3 is given as TCRdb lists it. V and J are TRBV30 and TRBJ2-7; no check of the table's D call, TRBD2, against the DNA was made. Germline V gene data show CDR1 as GTSNPN and CDR2 as SVGIG (reference sequence). Both ends counted, the CDR3 spans 15 residues. The CDR3: CAGLYFGGSSYEQYF.

The chain links TRBV5-6 to TRBJ2-5; D perhaps matches TRBD2 (6 bases). Germline V lookup: CDR1 SGHDT, CDR2 YYEEEE. V was shortened by 7 bases and J by 2 bases, with 18 bases between the two germline ends. The CDR3 consists of 15 residues. The CDR3 nucleotides are TGTGCCAGCGATTTAGGAGGGATGGGGCAAGAGACCCAGTACTTC. Translating it yields CASDLGGMGQETQYF.

This chain uses TRBV21-1 with TRBJ1-1. TRBV21-1 has pseudogene status. This CDR3 is 14 amino acids long. The chain's CDR3 is CASSPRGSGTEAFF. For the CDR3, the DNA is TGTGCCAGCAGCCCCCGAGGGAGTGGCACTGAAGCTTTCTTT.

As to this clone: One junction end does not reproduce the germline sequence, and a read error may be involved. The chain couples TRBV6-5 to TRBJ2-2; 7 bases align to TRBD1. CDR1 is MNHEY, CDR2 SVGAGI, per germline. CDR3 length: 14 residues. The CDR3 DNA is TGTGCCAGCAGCCTCGGACAGGCACCCGGGAAGCTGTTTTTT. It specifies CASSLGQAPGKLFF.